These 5 T cell receptor beta chains were all obtained from the same sample, sequenced in a study of Ad26.COV2.S vaccination and SARS-CoV-2 variants. As for treatment: some 19 received Ad26.COV2.S at low or high dose, single or two shots; several received placebo; per-sample allocation not given. Collection of samples fell on day 63 after the first vaccine or placebo injection. The data were produced by immunoSEQ multiplex PCR, yet TCRdb's version contains in-frame clones alone and is incomplete. This table holds some 370,000 clones, about four fifths found once. The specimen was peripheral blood, collected in a trial of Ad26.COV2.S vaccine versus placebo. The receptors here all came from a person between 18 and 65 years old who received the Ad26.COV2.S COVID-19 vaccine or a placebo.

As DNA, the CDR3 is TGTGCCAGTAGTGAGGGATTCTCGAACACTGAAGCTTTCTTT. It translates to CASSEGFSNTEAFF. This chain links TRBV19 with TRBJ1-1; D unclear. Germline V gene lookup returns CDR1 LNHDA and CDR2 SQIVND (reference sequence). V lost 5 bases to trimming and J lost 1 base, with 11 bases between them. The CDR3 covers 14 residues.

This sequence joins TRBV7-9 and TRBJ1-5; no firm D call. This CDR3 contains 13 residues. Deletions cut 3 bases from V and 5 bases from J, with 8 bases between. Germline V gene sequence: CDR1 SEHNR, CDR2 FQNEAQ (reference sequence). DNA for the CDR3: TGTGCCAGCAGCTTCGGGAAGGATCAGCCCCAGCATTTT. Protein product: CASSFGKDQPQHF.

The rearrangement links TRBV20-1 to TRBJ2-5; D is possibly TRBD1 or TRBD2 (5 bases each). Trimming pared 6 bases from V and 12 bases from J, leaving 17 bases between. Per germline, CDR1 DFQATT and CDR2 SNEGSKA (reference sequence). The CDR3 consists of 11 residues. The CDR3 region is CSARGPNSKYF. CDR3 in DNA: TGCAGTGCCCGGGGCCCCAACAGCAAGTACTTC.

To note about this clone: The identical CDR3 is also encoded by other nucleotide sequences in the sample. The genes are TRBV4-2 and TRBJ2-5; D is perhaps TRBD1 or TRBD2 (6 bases each). Germline values: CDR1 LGHNA, CDR2 YNFKEQ. The length of the CDR3 is 16 residues. With 3 bases removed from V and 8 bases from J, the gap between germline ends came to 22 bases. CDR3 sequence: CASSQELGLGAGTQYF. The CDR3, as DNA: TGTGCCAGCAGCCAGGAATTGGGACTGGGGGCGGGAACCCAGTACTTC.

V gene TRBV4-1 combines with J gene TRBJ1-4; D uncertain. V dropped 0 bases and J dropped 7 bases, with 6 bases sitting between them. CDR3 length: 13 amino acids. Germline assignment: CDR1 MGHRA and CDR2 YSYEKL. The CDR3 is CASSQEAVEKLFF. DNA for the CDR3: TGCGCCAGCAGCCAAGAAGCTGTTGAAAAACTGTTTTTT.